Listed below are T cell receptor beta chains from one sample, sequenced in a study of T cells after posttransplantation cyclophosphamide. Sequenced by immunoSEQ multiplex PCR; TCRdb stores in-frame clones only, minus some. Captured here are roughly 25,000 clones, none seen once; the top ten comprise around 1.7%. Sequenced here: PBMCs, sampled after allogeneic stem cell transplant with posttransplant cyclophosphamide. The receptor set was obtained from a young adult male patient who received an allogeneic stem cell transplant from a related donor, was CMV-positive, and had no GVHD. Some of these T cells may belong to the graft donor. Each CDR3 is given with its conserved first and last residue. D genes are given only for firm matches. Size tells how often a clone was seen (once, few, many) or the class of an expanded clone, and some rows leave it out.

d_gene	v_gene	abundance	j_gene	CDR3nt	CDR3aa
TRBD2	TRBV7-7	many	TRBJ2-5	TGTGCCAGCAGCTTGAATCTAGCGGGAGGGCTAGGGGAGACCCAGTACTTC	CASSLNLAGGLGETQYF
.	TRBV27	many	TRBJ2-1	TGTGCCAGCAGTTTGGTCAGGATAAGCTACAATGAGCAGTTCTTC	CASSLVRISYNEQFF
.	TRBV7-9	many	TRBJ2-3	TGTGCCAGCAGAGAGGGAACAGATACGCAGTATTTT	CASREGTDTQYF
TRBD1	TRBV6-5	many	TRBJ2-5	TGTGCCAGCAGTACAGGGGTGGAATACCAAGAGACCCAGTACTTC	CASSTGVEYQETQYF
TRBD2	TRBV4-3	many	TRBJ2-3	TGCGCCAGCAGCCAAGCGACTAGCGGGGATACGCAGTATTTT	CASSQATSGDTQYF
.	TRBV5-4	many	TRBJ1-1	TGTGCCAGCAGCCCCGGGACACCAAACACTGAAGCTTTCTTT	CASSPGTPNTEAFF
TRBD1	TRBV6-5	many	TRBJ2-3	TGTGCCAGCGGGGACAGGGGAGCCAATACGCAGTATTTT	CASGDRGANTQYF
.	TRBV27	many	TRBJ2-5	TGTGCCAGCAGTTCACCCACCCTGGGAACAGGACACCAAGAGACCCAGTACTTC	CASSSPTLGTGHQETQYF
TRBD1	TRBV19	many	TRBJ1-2	TGTGCCAGTAGGAGGACAGGGAACTATGGCTACACCTTC	CASRRTGNYGYTF
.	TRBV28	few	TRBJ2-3	TGTGCCAGCAGTTTCAGGGGCACAGATACGCAGTATTTT	CASSFRGTDTQYF
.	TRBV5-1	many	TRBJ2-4	TGCGCCAGCAGCATGCTAAGGGTTGGGGAGAAAAACATTCAGTACTTC	CASSMLRVGEKNIQYF
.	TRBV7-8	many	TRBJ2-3	TGTGCCAGCAGCTTAGTACTAGTCTCAACAGATACGCAGTATTTT	CASSLVLVSTDTQYF
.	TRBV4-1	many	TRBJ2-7	TGCGCCAGCAGCTATAGCCCCGACCCCGTGGTCGAGCAGTACTTC	CASSYSPDPVVEQYF
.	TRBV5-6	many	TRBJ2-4	TGTGCCAGCAGCTCCACAGGGCGGAAAAACATTCAGTACTTC	CASSSTGRKNIQYF
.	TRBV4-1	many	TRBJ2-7	TGCGCCAGCAGCCAAGAACGGACAGCCTACGAGCAGTACTTC	CASSQERTAYEQYF
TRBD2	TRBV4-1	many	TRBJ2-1	TGCGCCAGCAGCCACGAACTAGCGGGAGCCTACAATGAGCAGTTCTTC	CASSHELAGAYNEQFF
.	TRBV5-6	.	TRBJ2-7	TGTGCCAGCAGCTTGGCCACGGACAGCCAAACCTACGAGCAGTACTTC	CASSLATDSQTYEQYF
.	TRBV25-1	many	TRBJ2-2	TGTGCCAGCAGTCGGGGGAACACCGGGGAGCTGTTTTTT	CASSRGNTGELFF
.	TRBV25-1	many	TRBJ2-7	TGTGCCAGCAGTGAAGTTACAGGGAGGGGCGAGCAGTACTTC	CASSEVTGRGEQYF
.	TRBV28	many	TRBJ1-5	TGTGCCAGCAGTTACGCAGGCCATAGCAATCAGCCCCAGCATTTT	CASSYAGHSNQPQHF
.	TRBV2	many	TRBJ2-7	TGTGCCAGCAGTGAATTGGAGGGGAGCGAGCAGTACTTC	CASSELEGSEQYF
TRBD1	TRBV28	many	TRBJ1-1	TGTGCCAGCAGCCAAGACAGGGAGGCTTTCTTT	CASSQDREAFF
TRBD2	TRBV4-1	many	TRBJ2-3	TGCGCCAGCAGCCAAGCCGGGACTAGCGGGTGGGATACGCAGTATTTT	CASSQAGTSGWDTQYF
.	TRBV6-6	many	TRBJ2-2	TGTGCCAGCAGCCAGAACACCGGGGAGCTGTTTTTT	CASSQNTGELFF
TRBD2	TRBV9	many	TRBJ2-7	TGTGCCAGCAGTCCTTCACTACGGACTAGCGGACCCTACGAGCAGTACTTC	CASSPSLRTSGPYEQYF
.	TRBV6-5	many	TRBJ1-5	TGTGCCAGCAGTGAACGACCAGGGAATCAGCCCCAGCATTTT	CASSERPGNQPQHF
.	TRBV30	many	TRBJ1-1	TGTGCCTGGAGTTGGAGGATGAACACTGAAGCTTTCTTT	CAWSWRMNTEAFF
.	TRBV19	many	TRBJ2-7	TGTGCCAGCGCTTTTGGACAATCCTACGAGCAGTACTTC	CASAFGQSYEQYF
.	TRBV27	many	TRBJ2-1	TGTGCCAGCAGTTTACGGGGTTACAATGAGCAGTTCTTC	CASSLRGYNEQFF
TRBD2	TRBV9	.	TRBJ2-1	TGTGCCAGCAGCGTAGGGCGCAGCGGGAGGGCCCGTAATGAGCAGTTCTTC	CASSVGRSGRARNEQFF
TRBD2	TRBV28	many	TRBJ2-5	TGTGCCAGCGGAAGCGGGGGGGCTGAGACCCAGTACTTC	CASGSGGAETQYF
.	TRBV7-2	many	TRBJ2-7	TGTGCCAGCAGCTTAGGTTCTCTCGGGCAGTACTTC	CASSLGSLGQYF
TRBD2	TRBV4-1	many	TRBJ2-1	TGCGCCAGCAGCCAAGATCGAAGCGGGAGGGCCTTTGAGCAGTTCTTC	CASSQDRSGRAFEQFF
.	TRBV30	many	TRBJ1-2	TGTGCCTGGAGCTTTAGGGGGTCTAACTATGGCTACACCTTC	CAWSFRGSNYGYTF
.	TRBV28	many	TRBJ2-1	TGTGCCAGCAGTTTATTGGCCGGGAGTATCGATGAGCAGTTCTTC	CASSLLAGSIDEQFF
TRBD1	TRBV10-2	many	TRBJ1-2	TGCGCCAGCAGCGCGGGACAGGGAAATAACTATGGCTACACCTTC	CASSAGQGNNYGYTF
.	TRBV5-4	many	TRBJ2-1	TGTGCCAGCAGCTTAGTGGGCGGAGGAAATGAGCAGTTCTTC	CASSLVGGGNEQFF
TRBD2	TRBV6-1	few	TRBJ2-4	TGTGCCACCCTTAGCGGGGGTGGAAACATTCAGTACTTC	CATLSGGGNIQYF
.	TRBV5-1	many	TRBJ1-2	TGCGCCAGCAGCTCTGACGGGGTACTCTATGGCTACACCTTC	CASSSDGVLYGYTF
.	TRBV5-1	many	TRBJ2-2	TGCGCCAGCAGCTTGGCGCCGACTCAGGGCACCGGGGAGCTGTTTTTT	CASSLAPTQGTGELFF
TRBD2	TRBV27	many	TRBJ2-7	TGTGCCAGCAGTTCCCAGGGCGGGAGCCCCTACGAGCAGTACTTC	CASSSQGGSPYEQYF
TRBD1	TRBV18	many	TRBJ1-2	TGTGCCAGCTCACTCGGGACAGGGGTTGGCTACACCTTC	CASSLGTGVGYTF
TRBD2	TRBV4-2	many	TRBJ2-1	TGTGCCAGCAGCCAAGATCCCCTAGCGGAGCCGGATGAGCAGTTCTTC	CASSQDPLAEPDEQFF
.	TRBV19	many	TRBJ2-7	TGTGCCAGTAGTGTCCCCGGTGGACAGACCTACGAGCAGTACTTC	CASSVPGGQTYEQYF
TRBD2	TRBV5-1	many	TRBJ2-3	TGCGCCAGCAGCGGGGGGGACTTCACAGATACGCAGTATTTT	CASSGGDFTDTQYF
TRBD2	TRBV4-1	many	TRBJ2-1	TGCGCCAGCAGCCAAGAAGGACTAGCGGGAAATGAGCAGTTCTTC	CASSQEGLAGNEQFF
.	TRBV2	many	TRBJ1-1	TGTGCCAGCAGTGAAGCTTTTGCACAGGAGAACACTGAAGCTTTCTTT	CASSEAFAQENTEAFF
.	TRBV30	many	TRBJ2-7	TGTGCCTGGAGTGTACATCCATACGAGCAGTACTTC	CAWSVHPYEQYF
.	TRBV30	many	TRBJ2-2	TGTGCCGGGAAACGAGGGGGAACCGGGGAGCTGTTTTTT	CAGKRGGTGELFF
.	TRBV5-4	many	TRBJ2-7	TGTGCCAGCAGCCCTCGTGGGGCCCTCTACGAGCAGTACTTC	CASSPRGALYEQYF
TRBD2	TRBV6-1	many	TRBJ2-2	TGTGCCAGCGCGGGAGGGTTGGGCACCGGGGAGCTGTTTTTT	CASAGGLGTGELFF
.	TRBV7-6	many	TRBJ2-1	TGTGCCAGCAGCTTGTCCTCAAAAGCGGTACAGGGTGAGCAGTTCTTC	CASSLSSKAVQGEQFF
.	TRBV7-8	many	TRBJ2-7	TGTGCCAGCAGCGCCCCAGGAACGGAGCAGTACTTC	CASSAPGTEQYF